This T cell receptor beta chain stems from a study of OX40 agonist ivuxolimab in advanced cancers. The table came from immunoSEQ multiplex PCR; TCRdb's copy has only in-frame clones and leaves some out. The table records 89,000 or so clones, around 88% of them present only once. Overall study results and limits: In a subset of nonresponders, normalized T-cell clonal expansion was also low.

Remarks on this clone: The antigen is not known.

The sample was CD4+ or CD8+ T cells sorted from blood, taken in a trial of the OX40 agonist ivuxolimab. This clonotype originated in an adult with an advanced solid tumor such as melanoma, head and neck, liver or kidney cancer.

The CDR3 nucleotides are TGTGCCAGCAGCCCCTTGGGGGGATGGCGAGAGACCCAGTACTTC. Translation: CASSPLGGWRETQYF. The chain is built from TRBV14 and TRBJ2-5, with D tentatively TRBD2 (6 bases). The length of the CDR3 is 15 residues. The germline V gene encodes CDR1 SGHDN and CDR2 FVKESK. With 4 bases removed from V and 4 bases from J, the gap between germline ends came to 16 bases. Looking up the rest from reference TRBV14 and TRBJ2-5 gives the full variable domain: EAGVTQFPSHSVIEKGQTVTLRCDPISGHDNLYWYRRVMGKEIKFLLHFVKESKQDESGMPNNRFLAERTGGTYSTLKVQPAELEDSGVYFCASSPLGGWRETQYFGPGTRLLVL.